The 32 T cell receptor beta chains given below trace back to one sample, sequenced in a study of cytomegalovirus exposure and HLA in healthy donors. Researchers ran the PCR with 60 Vbeta and 13 Jbeta primers. Using immunoSEQ multiplex PCR, the repertoire was profiled, and TCRdb retains in-frame clones only, with some absent. The sample includes roughly 180,000 clones, over 75% seen only once; the top ten take 1.5% to 2%. Specimen: PBMCs. All receptors derive from a woman in her thirties in good health and CMV-seronegative.

The J gene is TRBJ1-1, the V gene TRBV28, with TRBD1 matching over 8 bases. The ends lost 5 bases at V and 1 base at J; junction bases unmatched: 3. CDR3 length: 14 residues. The germline V gene has CDR1 MDHEN and CDR2 SYDVKM. The CDR3: CASSPGTGNTEAFF. The DNA of the CDR3 is TGTGCCAGCAGTCCCGGGACAGGGAACACTGAAGCTTTCTTT.

This clone was counted a few times. This chain connects TRBV6-1 to TRBJ1-1; 10 bases map to TRBD1. CDR3 length: 13 amino acids. J gave up 6 bases and V 8 bases, and 6 bases lay outside the gene matches. Germline V lookup: CDR1 MNHNS, CDR2 SASEGT. This CDR3 is CASGTGDASEAFF. For the CDR3, the DNA is TGTGCCAGCGGGACAGGGGACGCGTCTGAAGCTTTCTTT.

V and J are TRBV29-1 and TRBJ1-1; 9 nucleotides match TRBD1. V was pared by 6 bases and J by 1 base, with 3 bases of the junction left unmatched. The CDR3 sequence is 13 residues long. Germline V gives CDR1 SQVTM, CDR2 ANQGSEA. CDR3: CSVDRGPNTEAFF. Here the CDR3 DNA reads TGCAGCGTGGACAGGGGCCCGAACACTGAAGCTTTCTTT. Using reference TRBV29-1 and TRBJ1-1 for the parts outside the CDR3, the full variable domain is SAVISQKPSRDICQRGTSLTIQCQVDSQVTMMFWYRQQPGQSLTLIATANQGSEATYESGFVIDKFPISRPNLTFSTLTVSNMSPEDSSIYLCSVDRGPNTEAFFGQGTRLTVV.

This clone was seen a single time. The chain joins TRBV4-1 to TRBJ2-2; the match to TRBD2 covers 7 bases. The CDR3 spans 16 residues. Germline CDR1 MGHRA, CDR2 YSYEKL. V was pared by 0 bases and J by 6 bases, with 7 bases of the junction left unmatched. The CDR3 nucleotides read TGCGCCAGCAGCCAAGATCTAACGGGGGGTCCCGGGGAGCTGTTTTTT. This sequence encodes CASSQDLTGGPGELFF.

The CDR3 loop reads CASSGDQAFLHF. In DNA form, the CDR3 reads TGTGCCAGCAGCGGAGACCAGGCATTCCTCCACTTT. The rearrangement uses TRBV9 and TRBJ1-6; no reliable D call. The germline V and J ends were trimmed by 3 bases and 15 bases, with 13 bases remaining between them. The CDR3 runs 12 residues. Germline V gene lookup returns CDR1 SGDLS and CDR2 YYNGEE.

The chain employs TRBV5-1 and TRBJ2-1, with 10 bases that match TRBD2. J was trimmed by 9 bases and V by 4 bases; bases with no gene match: 13. This CDR3 has 16 residues. The germline V gene has CDR1 SGHRS and CDR2 YFSETQ. The CDR3 nucleotides read TGCGCCAGCAGCCTCCCCCTAGCGGGGGACACGGGTGAGCAGTTCTTC. Its protein product is CASSLPLAGDTGEQFF. Together with reference TRBV5-1 and TRBJ2-1, the CDR3 gives the full variable domain: KAGVTQTPRYLIKTRGQQVTLSCSPISGHRSVSWYQQTPGQGLQFLFEYFSETQRNKGNFPGRFSGRQFSNSRSEMNVSTLELGDSALYLCASSLPLAGDTGEQFFGPGTRLTVL.

CDR3 DNA: TGTGCCAGCAGCGTTGGACAGCTTAATGAAAAACTGTTTTTT. It is translated as CASSVGQLNEKLFF. The rearrangement joins TRBV9 to TRBJ1-4; perhaps TRBD1 as D (6 bases). Germline lookup yields CDR1 SGDLS and CDR2 YYNGEE. The CDR3 totals 14 residues. The V end was cut by 2 bases, the J end by 4 bases, with 9 bases between.

The chain couples TRBV14 to TRBJ2-2, with D possibly TRBD1 on 6 matching bases. V lost 5 bases to trimming and J lost 2 bases, with 9 bases between them. The CDR3 has 14 amino acids. The germline V gene encodes CDR1 SGHDN and CDR2 FVKESK. The DNA for the CDR3 is TGTGCCAGCAGCGAGGACAGTAACACCGGGGAGCTGTTTTTT. This codes for CASSEDSNTGELFF.

The gene calls are TRBV7-8 and TRBJ2-7; 10 nucleotides line up with TRBD2. The germline gives CDR1 SGHVS, CDR2 FQNEAQ. CDR3 length: 16 amino acids. V lost 1 base to trimming and J lost 3 bases; unmatched junction nucleotides: 6. Here the CDR3 reads CASSLGLAGDNYEQYF. The CDR3 DNA sequence: TGTGCCAGCAGCTTAGGGCTAGCGGGGGACAACTACGAGCAGTACTTC.

The J gene is TRBJ1-2, the V gene TRBV7-9; D gene uncertain. V was cut by 5 bases and J by 4 bases, with 11 bases left in between. Germline CDR1 is SEHNR and CDR2 is FQNEAQ (reference sequence). The CDR3 runs 13 residues. The CDR3, as DNA: TGTGCCAGCAGCCAACAGTCTATCTATGGCTACACCTTC. It is translated as CASSQQSIYGYTF.

This chain uses TRBV5-1 with TRBJ2-1; 7 bases agree with TRBD2. V shed 2 bases, J shed 7 bases, and the junction held 6 bases outside the gene matches. Germline CDR1 reads SGHRS; CDR2 reads YFSETQ. The CDR3 runs 14 residues. DNA for the CDR3: TGCGCCAGCAGCTTCGGGACGGGGGGAAATGAGCAGTTCTTC. Translating it yields CASSFGTGGNEQFF.

The gene calls are TRBV21-1 and TRBJ1-5; the table's TRBD1 call for D was not verified on the DNA. TRBV21-1 is reported as a pseudogene. CDR3 size: 20 residues. This chain's CDR3 is CASSKDVRGQGEFSNQPQHF. CDR3 nucleotide sequence: TGTGCCAGCAGCAAGGACGTCCGGGGACAGGGGGAATTTAGCAATCAGCCCCAGCATTTT.

As concerns this clone: An end of the junction differs from the germline gene, which may be a read error. The chain uses TRBV10-1 and TRBJ2-7; 9 bases agree with TRBD1. Germline lookup yields CDR1 WNHNN and CDR2 SYGVQD (reference sequence). This CDR3 comprises 15 residues. The CDR3 DNA reads as TGCGCCAGCAGTGAGTCGGGGACAGGGTCCTATGAGCAGTACTTC. It yields the protein CASSESGTGSYEQYF.

This sequence joins TRBV9 and TRBJ1-3, with 10 positions matching TRBD1. The CDR3 covers 16 residues. V shed 4 bases and J 1 base; nucleotides not matched to a gene: 5. The germline V gene encodes CDR1 SGDLS and CDR2 YYNGEE. For the CDR3, the DNA is TGTGCCAGCAGCCCACGACAGGGGGCTTCTGGAAACACCATATATTTT. Amino acids: CASSPRQGASGNTIYF. The complete variable domain, with remaining parts taken from reference TRBV9 and TRBJ1-3, reads DSGVTQTPKHLITATGQRVTLRCSPRSGDLSVYWYQQSLDQGLQFLIQYYNGEERAKGNILERFSAQQFPDLHSELNLSSLELGDSALYFCASSPRQGASGNTIYFGEGSWLTVV.

The chain links TRBV5-1 to TRBJ1-1; D gene uncertain. Germline CDR1 is SGHRS and CDR2 is YFSETQ. The CDR3 runs to 14 residues. Deletions cut 8 bases from V and 2 bases from J, with 16 bases between. The CDR3 DNA follows: TGCGCCAGTGGAGAGGCGGTCCCCAACACTGAAGCTTTCTTT. Translated: CASGEAVPNTEAFF.

The V and J genes are TRBV9 and TRBJ1-3; maybe TRBD1 (5 bases). Trimming shortened V by 4 bases and J by 0 bases, and 8 bases separated the two germline ends. CDR3 size: 14 residues. CDR1 is SGDLS and CDR2 is YYNGEE in the germline V gene. The CDR3 loop is CASSLTDSGNTIYF. In DNA form, the CDR3 reads TGTGCCAGCAGCTTGACAGACTCTGGAAACACCATATATTTT.

In nucleotides, the CDR3 is TGTGCCAGCAGGATGGACAGGGGGTTGTACTATGGCTACACCTTC. Translating it yields CASRMDRGLYYGYTF. The V gene is TRBV2, the J gene TRBJ1-2, with TRBD1 matching 10 bases. Germline lookup yields CDR1 SNHLY and CDR2 FYNNEI. This CDR3 has 15 amino acids. V trimming: 6 bases; J trimming: 3 bases; junction bases outside the gene matches: 7.

The chain carries TRBV27 and TRBJ1-1; 8 nucleotides line up with TRBD1. Trimming at V came to 4 bases and at J to 5 bases, leaving 9 bases not matched to a gene. This CDR3 has 15 residues. CDR1 and CDR2 (germline): MNHEY, SMNVEV (reference sequence). Written as DNA, the CDR3 is TGTGCCAGCAGTTGGGTAGGGACAGGAAGGACTGAAGCTTTCTTT. This gives the protein CASSWVGTGRTEAFF.

The chain has TRBV9 and TRBJ2-7, with TRBD2 matching 8 bases. Trimming cost V 0 bases and J 4 bases; bases outside gene matches: 3. This CDR3 has 14 residues. Germline CDR1 is SGDLS and CDR2 is YYNGEE. This CDR3 reads CASSVGAGGYEQYF. The CDR3, as DNA: TGTGCCAGCAGCGTAGGGGCGGGGGGTTACGAGCAGTACTTC.

A few counts support this clone. The V gene is TRBV7-8, the J gene TRBJ2-5; TRBD2 might be the D (6 bases). CDR1 and CDR2 from the germline V gene are SGHVS and FQNEAQ. CDR3 size: 15 residues. V lost 4 bases, J lost 1 base, and 13 bases lay in between. This CDR3 reads CASSWGLIGQETQYF. In DNA form, the CDR3 reads TGTGCCAGCAGCTGGGGACTCATTGGCCAAGAGACCCAGTACTTC.

This clone was observed a handful of times. V gene TRBV27 combines with J gene TRBJ1-5; D remains unclear. V was trimmed by 8 bases and J by 3 bases, leaving 8 bases between them. The CDR3 contains 12 residues. CDR1 is MNHEY, CDR2 SMNVEV, per germline (reference sequence). CDR3 loop: CASGGYNQPQHF. Here the CDR3 DNA reads TGTGCCAGCGGAGGGTACAATCAGCCCCAGCATTTT.

The rearrangement uses TRBV7-2 and TRBJ2-5; D is ambiguous. The V end was cut by 1 base, the J end by 3 bases, with 6 bases between. Germline CDR1 is SGHTA and CDR2 is FQGNSA. This CDR3 has 13 residues. The CDR3 sequence is CASSLVRKETQYF. The CDR3, as DNA: TGTGCCAGCAGCTTAGTCAGAAAAGAGACCCAGTACTTC.

The genes are TRBV4-3 and TRBJ2-7; 8 nucleotides match TRBD2. The V segment lost 2 bases and the J segment 4 bases; nucleotides outside the gene matches: 10. CDR1 and CDR2 (germline): LGHNA, YSLEER. The CDR3 covers 16 residues. This chain's CDR3 is CASSQRGGAGGYEQYF. The CDR3 DNA reads as TGCGCCAGCAGCCAACGGGGCGGGGCGGGGGGTTACGAGCAGTACTTC.

The CDR3 region has the DNA TGTGCTAGTGGTTTGGTTAGGGACTTCACACCGAACACTGAAGCTTTCTTT. Protein sequence: CASGLVRDFTPNTEAFF. The genes are TRBV12-5 and TRBJ1-1, with a weak D call TRBD1 (5 bases). There are 17 residues in the CDR3. Trimming shortened V by 0 bases and J by 1 base, and 15 bases separated the two germline ends. Germline-derived CDR1 and CDR2 are LGHNT and FRNRAP.

J is TRBJ1-2 and V is TRBV4-1; tentative D call: TRBD1 (6 bases). CDR3 length: 14 residues. Deletions cut 0 bases from V and 8 bases from J, with 13 bases between. Germline-derived CDR1 and CDR2 are MGHRA and YSYEKL. The DNA of the CDR3 is TGCGCCAGCAGCCAAGAGGACAGCTCCGGGGGCTACACCTTC. Protein sequence: CASSQEDSSGGYTF.

This clone was counted once. Here the CDR3 DNA reads TGTGCCAGCAGCAAACCTAGCGGGGGCCTACTAGGGGACCAGTACTTC. Amino acids: CASSKPSGGLLGDQYF. The chain joins TRBV7-6 to TRBJ2-5; 10 bases line up with TRBD2. The germline V gene has CDR1 SGHVS and CDR2 FNYEAQ. This CDR3 comprises 16 residues. Germline trimming cut 5 bases from V and 10 bases from J; bases unmatched to any gene: 16.

The V gene is TRBV4-3, the J gene TRBJ1-2; no reliable D call. The CDR3 runs 16 residues. Germline CDR1 is LGHNA and CDR2 is YSLEER. The ends were cut back, 1 base at V and 4 bases at J, with 16 bases in the middle. CDR3 coding DNA: TGCGCCAGCAGCCAAGTCCCCAATAGTGATAGCTATGGCTACACCTTC. Protein: CASSQVPNSDSYGYTF.

The CDR3 nucleotides read TGTGCCAGCAGCGCCGGGACAGTCTCTGGCTACACCTTC. Translated, it gives CASSAGTVSGYTF. This chain links TRBV9 with TRBJ1-2; TRBD1 agrees at 7 bases. Germline CDR1 and CDR2: SGDLS and YYNGEE. The CDR3 has 13 residues. The V and J ends lost 3 bases and 7 bases, in that order; junction bases with no gene match: 6.

The chain uses TRBV6-1 and TRBJ1-5; tentatively, D is TRBD1 (5 bases). Trimming shortened V by 3 bases and J by 4 bases, and 13 bases separated the two germline ends. The CDR3 runs to 15 residues. CDR1 MNHNS and CDR2 SASEGT come from the germline V gene. CDR3 bases: TGTGCCAGCAGTGAGTTCAGGGATGGTAATCAGCCCCAGCATTTT. Translating gives CASSEFRDGNQPQHF.

The count of this clone is one. V usage is TRBV4-2 and J usage is TRBJ2-2; 10 nucleotides agree with TRBD2. V was pared by 1 base and J by 3 bases, with 2 bases of the junction left unmatched. This CDR3 has 16 amino acids. Germline CDR1 is LGHNA and CDR2 is YNFKEQ. Written as DNA, the CDR3 is TGTGCCAGCAGCCAAGCTGGACTAGCGGACACCGGGGAGCTGTTTTTT. Its translation: CASSQAGLADTGELFF.

The chain employs TRBV7-3 and TRBJ1-2, with D tentatively TRBD1 (5 bases). Trimming stripped 4 bases from V and 5 bases from J, with 11 bases between. CDR1 SGHTA and CDR2 FQGTGA come from the germline V gene. The CDR3 contains 13 residues. CDR3 bases: TGTGCCAGCAGCTCATCGGGGACTTATGGCTACACCTTC. This sequence encodes CASSSSGTYGYTF.

This clone was detected only a few times. The rearrangement links TRBV29-1 to TRBJ2-7; TRBD2 is a possible D gene (6 bases). Trimming removed 4 bases from V and 0 bases from J, with 16 bases in between. The germline CDR1 and CDR2 sequences are SQVTM and ANQGSEA. The CDR3 consists of 15 residues. CDR3 in amino acids: CSVVGRRDGSYEQYV. The CDR3 DNA follows: TGCAGCGTTGTAGGACGGAGGGACGGCTCCTACGAGCAGTACGTC.